This is a list of T cell receptor beta chains from one sample in a study of cytomegalovirus exposure and HLA in healthy donors. Using immunoSEQ multiplex PCR, the repertoire was profiled, and TCRdb retains in-frame clones only, with some absent. In the table there are about 250,000 clones, roughly 84% of which are singletons. The sequenced sample consisted of PBMCs. These TCRs come from a man between 18 and 29 years old in good health and CMV-seropositive. Both conserved end residues are part of each CDR3. The order of the fields is clone size, D gene, J gene, V gene, CDR3 protein, CDR3 DNA. A D gene is named only where the DNA matches it firmly. Size is omitted from some rows. Given values are once, few, many or a class for expanded clones.

NA,TRBD1,TRBJ2-7,TRBV18,CASSPDRAVTHEQYF,TGTGCCAGCTCACCCGACAGGGCCGTTACGCACGAGCAGTACTTC
NA,NA,TRBJ1-2,TRBV4-1,CASSQVGSWLRSF,TGCGCCAGCAGCCAAGTGGGGAGTTGGCTAAGGTCTTTC
few,TRBD1,TRBJ2-7,TRBV7-9,CASSPSGQAYYEQYF,TGTGCCAGCAGCCCGTCGGGACAGGCATATTACGAGCAGTACTTC
few,NA,TRBJ1-5,TRBV2,CASSEAGRLPQHF,TGTGCCAGCAGTGAAGCGGGACGTTTGCCCCAGCATTTT
NA,NA,TRBJ1-1,TRBV7-8,CASSLGTVNTEAFF,TGTGCCAGCAGCTTAGGAACGGTCAACACTGAAGCTTTCTTT
NA,TRBD1,TRBJ1-1,TRBV6-1,CASRPGQTLTEAFF,TGTGCCAGCAGGCCGGGACAGACGCTTACTGAAGCTTTCTTT
NA,TRBD2,TRBJ2-2,TRBV4-3,CASSQDVAGLAAEANTGELFF,TGCGCCAGCAGCCAAGATGTAGCAGGCCTAGCGGCCGAAGCGAACACCGGGGAGCTGTTTTTT
NA,NA,TRBJ2-1,TRBV11-2,CASSLGDVNEQFF,TGTGCCAGCAGCTTGGGAGATGTTAATGAGCAGTTCTTC
NA,NA,TRBJ1-1,TRBV5-1,CASSHPGQNTEAFF,TGCGCCAGCAGCCACCCAGGACAGAACACTGAAGCTTTCTTT
NA,NA,TRBJ2-7,TRBV6-1,CASSGYSYEQYF,TGTGCCAGCAGTGGTTACTCCTACGAGCAGTACTTC
NA,TRBD2,TRBJ2-3,TRBV29-1,CSSDSGRRTDTQYF,TGCAGCTCAGATAGCGGGAGAAGGACAGATACGCAGTATTTT
NA,TRBD1,TRBJ2-7,TRBV28,CASSLVGTGISAEQYF,TGTGCCAGCAGTTTAGTAGGGACAGGGATTTCTGCCGAGCAGTACTTC
NA,NA,TRBJ2-3,TRBV28,CASSPVLNTQYF,TGTGCCAGCAGTCCCGTACTTAATACGCAGTATTTT
few,NA,TRBJ1-2,TRBV30,CAWMAQGYYGYTF,TGTGCCTGGATGGCACAGGGCTACTATGGCTACACCTTC
NA,TRBD1,TRBJ2-7,TRBV10-3,CAISRDSDYEQYF,TGTGCCATCAGCCGGGACAGTGATTACGAGCAGTACTTC
NA,NA,TRBJ2-7,TRBV27,CASSLYITTSAGRPPTYEQYF,TGTGCCAGCAGTTTATATATCACGACCTCGGCGGGGAGACCCCCCACCTACGAGCAGTACTTC
NA,NA,TRBJ1-1,TRBV27,CASSPFGSNTEAFF,TGTGCCAGCAGTCCCTTCGGGTCGAACACTGAAGCTTTCTTT
once,TRBD2,TRBJ2-3,TRBV29-1,CSVENRGRARQYF,TGCAGCGTTGAAAACCGCGGGAGGGCCAGGCAGTATTTT
NA,TRBD1,TRBJ2-5,TRBV2,CASTGAQETQYF,TGTGCCAGTACAGGGGCCCAAGAGACCCAGTACTTC
NA,TRBD2,TRBJ2-7,TRBV6-1,CASCELAGDYEQYF,TGTGCCAGCTGTGAACTAGCGGGAGACTACGAGCAGTACTTC
NA,TRBD2,TRBJ2-7,TRBV2,CASSEGLAGGDYEQYF,TGTGCCAGCAGTGAAGGACTAGCGGGAGGAGATTACGAGCAGTACTTC
few,TRBD2,TRBJ2-1,TRBV18,CASSPQNRLAGVSEQFF,TGTGCCAGCTCACCACAAAATCGACTAGCGGGAGTAAGTGAGCAGTTCTTC
NA,TRBD1,TRBJ1-1,TRBV11-2,CASSLDLRDSQAFF,TGTGCCAGCAGCTTAGATTTAAGGGACAGCCAAGCTTTCTTT
NA,NA,TRBJ2-7,TRBV4-1,CASSQGAVTSYEQYF,TGCGCCAGCAGCCAAGGGGCAGTCACTTCCTACGAGCAGTACTTC
NA,NA,TRBJ2-3,TRBV15,CATSRDRGDTQYF,TGTGCCACCAGCAGAGATCGGGGAGATACGCAGTATTTT
NA,NA,TRBJ1-5,TRBV19,CASSIRLPNQPQHF,TGTGCCAGTAGTATTCGACTCCCCAATCAGCCCCAGCATTTT
NA,NA,TRBJ1-2,TRBV7-9,CASSGQHIPGYTF,TGTGCCAGCAGCGGGCAACATATTCCTGGCTACACCTTC
NA,NA,TRBJ2-4,TRBV6-5,CASSYENIQYF,TGTGCCAGCAGTTACGAAAACATTCAGTACTTC
NA,NA,TRBJ1-1,TRBV6-7,CASSRRRPRNTEAFF,TGTGCCAGCAGCCGCCGACGGCCCCGGAACACTGAAGCTTTCTTT
NA,NA,TRBJ2-3,TRBV28,CASSLGGEGSVTQYF,TGTGCCAGCAGTTTAGGGGGAGAGGGTTCGGTTACGCAGTATTTT
once,NA,TRBJ2-1,TRBV29-1,CSVEPDWSGYNEQFF,TGCAGCGTTGAGCCGGACTGGAGCGGTTACAATGAGCAGTTCTTC
NA,NA,TRBJ2-7,TRBV19,CASSIMVSGAEQYF,TGTGCCAGTAGTATCATGGTGTCGGGGGCCGAGCAGTACTTC
NA,NA,TRBJ2-7,TRBV6-5,CASSSPGSEQYF,TGTGCCAGCAGTTCCCCAGGGTCCGAGCAGTACTTC
NA,NA,TRBJ1-2,TRBV6-5,CASSGHGRVHGYTF,TGTGCCAGCAGTGGACATGGAAGGGTCCATGGCTACACCTTC
NA,NA,TRBJ1-1,TRBV19,CASSVGRTEAFF,TGTGCCAGTAGTGTAGGCCGGACTGAAGCTTTCTTT
once,TRBD2,TRBJ2-7,TRBV19,CASSPGIGGTYEQYF,TGTGCCAGTAGTCCTGGGATCGGGGGGACCTACGAGCAGTACTTC
NA,TRBD1,TRBJ1-2,TRBV5-6,CASSPGQGEPNGYTF,TGTGCCAGCAGCCCTGGACAGGGGGAGCCAAATGGCTACACCTTC
NA,TRBD1,TRBJ1-1,TRBV30,CAWNEDRDTEAFF,TGTGCCTGGAACGAGGACAGGGACACTGAAGCTTTCTTT
NA,NA,TRBJ1-5,TRBV19,CASSPRDLEWYDSNQPQHF,TGTGCCAGTAGTCCCAGGGACTTGGAATGGTACGATAGCAATCAGCCCCAGCATTTT
NA,TRBD1,TRBJ2-7,TRBV13,CASTGEGTGQNEQYF,TGTGCCAGCACCGGGGAAGGGACAGGGCAGAACGAGCAGTACTTC
NA,NA,TRBJ2-1,TRBV28,CASTQEGNEQFF,TGTGCCAGCACTCAGGAGGGTAATGAGCAGTTCTTC
NA,NA,TRBJ2-1,TRBV14,CASSQYFRDEQFF,TGTGCCAGCAGCCAATACTTTCGGGACGAGCAGTTCTTC
NA,TRBD1,TRBJ2-7,TRBV7-2,CASSSPTGAWEQYF,TGTGCCAGCAGCTCTCCTACAGGGGCCTGGGAGCAGTACTTC
NA,NA,TRBJ2-1,TRBV29-1,CSVEGRGRGLYNEQFF,TGCAGCGTTGAGGGGAGGGGCAGGGGGCTTTACAATGAGCAGTTCTTC
NA,NA,TRBJ1-5,TRBV27,CASSPGGGSQHF,TGTGCCAGCAGTCCCGGGGGGGGGTCCCAGCATTTT
NA,TRBD2,TRBJ2-1,TRBV11-3,CASSSLFGAGADNEQFF,TGTGCCAGCAGCTCACTATTCGGCGCGGGAGCCGACAATGAGCAGTTCTTC
NA,NA,TRBJ2-7,TRBV11-1,CASSLETSSSYEQYF,TGTGCCAGCAGCTTAGAAACATCATCTTCCTACGAGCAGTACTTC
NA,NA,TRBJ2-1,TRBV15,CATSSWRRVSYNEQFF,TGTGCCACCAGCTCCTGGAGGAGGGTCTCCTACAATGAGCAGTTCTTC
NA,NA,TRBJ1-2,TRBV5-6,CASSPVPGANYGYTF,TGTGCCAGCAGCCCGGTCCCGGGAGCTAACTATGGCTACACCTTC
NA,NA,TRBJ2-1,TRBV30,CAWSMERSYNEQFF,TGTGCCTGGAGTATGGAGAGGTCCTACAATGAGCAGTTCTTC
NA,TRBD2,TRBJ2-2,TRBV28,CASSLSGLAGARGTGELFF,TGTGCCAGCAGTTTATCGGGACTAGCGGGAGCCCGGGGGACCGGGGAGCTGTTTTTT
NA,NA,TRBJ2-3,TRBV15,CATSRNGLDTQYF,TGTGCCACCAGCAGGAATGGACTTGATACGCAGTATTTT
NA,TRBD2,TRBJ2-1,TRBV6-4,CASSLAGGDYNEQFF,TGTGCCAGCAGCCTAGCGGGGGGAGATTACAATGAGCAGTTCTTC
NA,NA,TRBJ2-7,TRBV4-1,CASSPHGTSPDEQYF,TGCGCCAGCAGCCCACATGGGACATCTCCTGACGAGCAGTACTTC